Each of the 20 T cell receptor beta chains below was sequenced from the same sample in a study of human T cells and chemical hapten exposure. In TCRdb, the RACE reads were re-called with MiXCR into one record per CDR3 protein. The data contain under 50,000 distinct CDR3 sequences, more than 8% of them singletons. Noted time point: patch test 3, about 24 weeks after DPC sensitization. As to treatment: therapeutic diphenylcyclopropenone sensitization with weekly scalp DPC. It was unfractionated whole blood from which total RNA was extracted. The sequenced sample was whole blood, obtained in connection with sensitization to the hapten diphenylcyclopropenone (DPC). These receptors came from a man in his fifties or sixties with alopecia areata. Some clones in this sample may be carry-over from other donors' samples.

This clonotype is large. The rearrangement joins TRBV5-1 to TRBJ2-3; no definite D call. This CDR3 contains 16 residues. The ends were cut back, 0 bases at V and 1 base at J, with 12 bases in the middle. The V gene's germline CDR1 is SGHRS and CDR2 YFSETQ. The CDR3 loop is CASSLVGRVGTDTQYF. CDR3 coding DNA: TGCGCCAGCAGCTTGGTAGGGCGAGTAGGCACAGATACGCAGTATTTT.

This clonotype was picked up many times. This chain uses TRBV29-1 with TRBJ1-2; no firm D call. Germline V gives CDR1 SQVTM, CDR2 ANQGSEA. The V end was cut by 4 bases, the J end by 0 bases, with 6 bases between. This CDR3 is 12 amino acids long. CDR3 residues: CSVVGPNYGYTF. The CDR3 DNA sequence: TGCAGCGTTGTCGGTCCTAACTATGGCTACACCTTC.

V is TRBV9 and J is TRBJ2-1, with TRBD2 identical over 11 bases. Germline V gene lookup returns CDR1 SGDLS and CDR2 YYNGEE. This CDR3 spans 14 amino acids. The trim removed 9 bases at V and 10 bases at J, leaving 12 bases unmatched. In DNA form, the CDR3 reads TGTGCCACAGGCCCCGGGACTAGCGGAGAGGAGCAGTTCTTC. It codes for CATGPGTSGEEQFF.

In this sample, this clonotype turned up many times. The CDR3 DNA follows: TGCAGTGCCCTAAGGACAGGGGGCCACTATGGCTACACCTTC. It encodes CSALRTGGHYGYTF. V gene TRBV20-1 combines with J gene TRBJ1-2; 11 bases match TRBD1. Germline CDR1 and CDR2: DFQATT and SNEGSKA (reference sequence). V shed 6 bases and J 3 bases; nucleotides not matched to a gene: 6. The CDR3 has 14 amino acids.

This clonotype was recorded at least ten times. The chain joins TRBV10-3 to TRBJ2-5, with 7 bases fitting TRBD2. Trimming cost V 4 bases and J 2 bases; bases outside gene matches: 4. Germline assignment: CDR1 ENHRY and CDR2 SYGVKD. This CDR3 is 14 amino acids long. DNA of the CDR3: TGTGCCATCAGTGGGCGGGGGTCTCAAGAGACCCAGTACTTC. This encodes CAISGRGSQETQYF.

The chain is built from TRBV19 and TRBJ2-4, with D possibly TRBD2 on 6 matching bases. V was clipped by 3 bases and J by 5 bases, with 11 bases between them. The CDR3 totals 14 residues. The V gene's germline CDR1 is LNHDA and CDR2 SQIVND (reference sequence). This CDR3 is CASSIRSGQNIQYF. As DNA, the CDR3 is TGTGCCAGTAGTATTCGAAGCGGGCAAAACATTCAGTACTTC.

In its sample, this clonotype was seen many times. The V gene is TRBV18, the J gene TRBJ2-6; no clear D gene. Germline V lookup: CDR1 KGHSH, CDR2 LQKENI. The CDR3 length is 16 residues. Trimming left V 2 bases short and J 0 bases short, with 8 bases between. DNA for the CDR3: TGTGCCAGCTCACCATGGGGAAACTCTGGGGCCAACGTCCTGACTTTC. Its protein is CASSPWGNSGANVLTF. The full variable domain, its missing parts supplied by reference TRBV18 and TRBJ2-6, is NAGVMQNPRHLVRRRGQEARLRCSPMKGHSHVYWYRQLPEEGLKFMVYLQKENIIDESGMPKERFSAEFPKEGPSILRIQQVVRGDSAAYFCASSPWGNSGANVLTFGAGSRLTVL.

The chain links TRBV6-5 to TRBJ1-5, with D maybe TRBD1 (6 bases). The CDR3 has 13 amino acids. The V gene's germline CDR1 is MNHEY and CDR2 SVGAGI. Trimming pared 8 bases from V and 2 bases from J, leaving 10 bases between. The CDR3, as DNA: TGTGCCAGCCGCAAGGGGGGCAATCAGCCCCAGCATTTT. It yields the protein CASRKGGNQPQHF.

This clonotype has a count of ten or more. The chain is built from TRBV20-1 and TRBJ1-5; D possibly corresponds to TRBD1 (5 bases). The CDR3 sequence is 14 residues long. CDR1 and CDR2 from the germline V gene are DFQATT and SNEGSKA (reference sequence). Deletions cut 7 bases from V and 1 base from J, with 14 bases between. CDR3 nucleotide sequence: TGCAGTGTCAGTCGAGGGGACAGCAATCAGCCCCAGCATTTT. It translates to CSVSRGDSNQPQHF.

This clonotype was seen a few times. The chain combines TRBV7-2 with TRBJ2-1; TRBD2 aligns across 11 bases. V was clipped by 1 base and J by 12 bases; unmatched bases: 8. This CDR3 is built from 15 residues. The germline gives CDR1 SGHTA, CDR2 FQGNSA. The CDR3 is CASSLGLAGTLGQFF. The CDR3 DNA follows: TGTGCCAGCAGCTTAGGACTAGCGGGGACGTTAGGGCAGTTCTTC.

In this sample, this clonotype turned up many times. The CDR3: CATSRPTMAGELFF. The CDR3 bases are TGTGCCACCAGCAGGCCCACTATGGCCGGGGAGCTGTTTTTT. The chain has TRBV15 and TRBJ2-2, with unresolved D. The germline V gene has CDR1 LNHNV and CDR2 YYDKDF (reference sequence). The germline V and J ends were trimmed by 3 bases and 6 bases, with 11 bases remaining between them. The CDR3 is 14 amino acids.

This clonotype appeared many times. V gene TRBV6-2 or TRBV6-3 combines with J gene TRBJ1-2, with D uncertain. The V gene's germline CDR1 is MNHEY and CDR2 SVGEGT. V lost 4 bases and J lost 4, with 10 bases in between. This CDR3 region has 13 residues. CDR3 sequence: CASSFVGTYGYTF. The CDR3, as DNA: TGTGCCAGCAGTTTTGTGGGAACCTATGGCTACACCTTC.

This clonotype was detected ten times or more. The V call is TRBV7-9, the J call TRBJ2-7; D unclear. CDR3 length: 13 residues. Germline V gives CDR1 SEHNR, CDR2 FQNEAQ (reference sequence). V shed 0 bases and J shed 4 bases, with 7 bases lying between them. CDR3 amino acids: CASSLAGIYEQYF. CDR3 DNA: TGTGCCAGCAGCTTAGCTGGCATATACGAGCAGTACTTC.

In this sample, this clonotype turned up a few times. The genes are TRBV24-1 and TRBJ2-1; the D call may be TRBD1 or TRBD2 (5 bases each). CDR3 length equals 16 residues. Germline values: CDR1 KGHDR, CDR2 SFDVKD. V was pared by 3 bases and J by 5 bases, with 16 bases between. CDR3 in DNA: TGTGCCACCAGTGATCCAGGGACCGGACGAGACAATGAGCAGTTCTTC. Its protein is CATSDPGTGRDNEQFF.

V usage is TRBV29-1 and J usage is TRBJ2-1; TRBD2 matches at 7 bases. The CDR3 extends over 11 amino acids. With V trimmed by 8 bases and J by 12 bases, 10 bases remained unmatched. From germline, CDR1 is SQVTM and CDR2 ANQGSEA. Written as DNA, the CDR3 is TGCAGCTCCACGACTAGCCACGGGCAGTTCTTC. Translation gives CSSTTSHGQFF.

The V and J genes are TRBV7-2 and TRBJ1-1; no clear D gene. The V gene lost 3 bases and the J gene lost 0 bases, with 8 bases spanning the gap. Germline values: CDR1 SGHTA, CDR2 FQGNSA. The CDR3 loop spans 14 amino acids. The chain's CDR3 is CASSLGFMNTEAFF. The CDR3 DNA follows: TGTGCCAGCAGCTTGGGGTTTATGAACACTGAAGCTTTCTTT.

This rearrangement joins TRBV20-1 to TRBJ2-7, with 11 bases fitting TRBD2. The J segment lost 3 bases and the V segment lost 1 base, leaving 2 bases of the junction unmatched. The CDR3 contains 14 residues. CDR1 and CDR2 from the germline V gene are DFQATT and SNEGSKA (reference sequence). DNA for the CDR3: TGCAGTGCTAGAGGTCTAGCGGGAGGCTACGAGCAGTACTTC. As protein: CSARGLAGGYEQYF.

This clonotype appeared many times. The J gene is TRBJ1-6, the V gene TRBV27; 8 bases match TRBD1. After removal of 3 bases from V and 9 bases from J, the junction contained 7 bases not matched to a gene. Germline assignment: CDR1 MNHEY and CDR2 SMNVEV (reference sequence). CDR3 length equals 15 residues. The CDR3 loop is CASSLAGQGSSPLHF. CDR3 DNA: TGTGCCAGCAGTTTGGCCGGACAGGGTTCTTCACCCCTCCACTTT.

This clonotype was seen repeatedly, ten times or more. The CDR3 nucleotides are TGTGCCAGCAGTTTAGTCCGGGATTCGGGAGAGACCCAGTACTTC. Translation: CASSLVRDSGETQYF. V gene TRBV12-3 or TRBV12-4 combines with J gene TRBJ2-5; tentative D call: TRBD2 (5 bases). V lost 1 base to trimming and J lost 4 bases, with 13 bases between them. The CDR3 sequence is 15 residues long.

This clonotype has a count of ten or more. V usage is TRBV27 and J usage is TRBJ2-1; TRBD2 might be the D (6 bases). The germline V and J ends were trimmed by 1 base and 6 bases, with 10 bases remaining between them. Germline values: CDR1 MNHEY, CDR2 SMNVEV (reference sequence). The CDR3 is made up of 14 amino acids. The CDR3 sequence: CASSLYGGSNEQFF. In DNA form, the CDR3 reads TGTGCCAGCAGTTTATATGGGGGGAGCAATGAGCAGTTCTTC.